One and the same sample provided the 18 T cell receptor beta chains below, sequenced in a study of metastatic and nonmetastatic thyroid tumors. All patients were treatment-naive before thyroid surgery. TCRdb reassembled clones from the PCR reads with MiXCR. The table has approximately 20,000 clones, about 15% seen once. The specimen was blood. The receptors shown here come from a female donor with papillary thyroid cancer or a benign thyroid nodule (not recorded which). Some clones in this sample may be carry-over from other donors' samples.

This clone occurred a few times. Relative to the germline gene, one junction end is altered; a read error may explain this. This rearrangement joins TRBV12-3 or TRBV12-4 to TRBJ1-5; the D gene is possibly TRBD1 (6 bases). The CDR3 extends over 14 amino acids. CDR3 DNA sequence: TGTGCCATCAGTTTAGCTGGGGGCCTCCCAAACCAGCATTTT. Protein: CAISLAGGLPNQHF.

The V and J genes are TRBV20-1 and TRBJ1-5; no definite D call. From germline, CDR1 is DFQATT and CDR2 SNEGSKA (reference sequence). This CDR3 comprises 13 residues. With 2 bases removed from V and 7 bases from J, the gap between germline ends came to 12 bases. The CDR3: CSARPGESQPQHF. The CDR3 DNA is TGCAGTGCTAGACCCGGGGAAAGCCAGCCCCAGCATTTT.

This clone was seen at least ten times. J is TRBJ2-3 and V is TRBV7-9, with D unclear. The CDR3 runs to 15 residues. CDR1 is SEHNR and CDR2 is FQNEAQ in the germline V gene (reference sequence). Trimming removed 5 bases from V and 4 bases from J, with 16 bases in between. CDR3 nucleotides: TGTGCCAGCAGCCCACTACCAGGTTCGTCAGATACGCAGTATTTT. Amino acids: CASSPLPGSSDTQYF.

This clone showed up just once. This chain joins TRBV20-1 and TRBJ1-5; TRBD1 is a possible D gene (6 bases). The V gene's germline CDR1 is DFQATT and CDR2 SNEGSKA (reference sequence). V was trimmed by 3 bases and J by 4 bases, leaving 10 bases between them. This CDR3 region has 13 residues. The CDR3 is CSASKQGNQPQHF. The CDR3 DNA is TGCAGTGCTAGTAAACAGGGAAATCAGCCCCAGCATTTT.

This clone was counted many times. Other nucleotide sequences from this sample produce the same CDR3. This chain joins TRBV20-1 and TRBJ1-6; the D gene is possibly TRBD1 (5 bases). Germline V gene lookup returns CDR1 DFQATT and CDR2 SNEGSKA (reference sequence). This CDR3 comprises 14 residues. Deletions cut 6 bases from V and 4 bases from J, with 13 bases between. This CDR3 is CSARDGVYNSPLHF. CDR3 in DNA: TGCAGTGCCAGGGACGGGGTTTATAATTCACCCCTCCACTTT.

This clone appeared many times. The gene calls are TRBV5-1 and TRBJ2-1, with 7 nucleotides matching TRBD1. The ends lost 7 bases at V and 0 bases at J; junction bases unmatched: 1. The CDR3 spans 13 residues. From germline, CDR1 is SGHRS and CDR2 YFSETQ. CDR3 residues: CASRDSSYNEQFF. CDR3 in DNA: TGCGCCAGCCGGGACAGCTCCTACAATGAGCAGTTCTTC.

This clone turned up a few times. One junction end disagrees with the germline gene, perhaps due to a read error. The chain is built from TRBV28 and TRBJ1-3; TRBD1 matches 9 bases. The CDR3 sequence is 16 residues long. Germline-derived CDR1 and CDR2 are MDHEN and SYDVKM. In DNA, the CDR3 is TGTGCCAGCAGTTTTTCGGACAGGGGCGGTGGAAACACCATATATTTC. It codes for CASSFSDRGGGNTIYF.

The gene calls are TRBV28 and TRBJ1-2, with 8 positions matching TRBD1. The germline gives CDR1 MDHEN, CDR2 SYDVKM. The length of the CDR3 is 15 residues. Trimming at V came to 3 bases and at J to 4 bases, leaving 7 bases not matched to a gene. DNA of the CDR3: TGTGCCAGCAGTTTGCCCAGGGGGCTAAGCTATGGCTACACCTTC. It specifies CASSLPRGLSYGYTF.

By share, this clone counts as medium-sized. The chain uses TRBV24-1 and TRBJ2-7; 8 bases line up with TRBD1. This CDR3 has 14 amino acids. Germline values: CDR1 KGHDR, CDR2 SFDVKD. The V gene end was trimmed by 3 bases and the J gene end by 5 bases; junction bases not matched to a gene: 5. The CDR3 sequence is CATSDPGQAHEQYF. In DNA, the CDR3 is TGTGCCACCAGTGATCCGGGACAGGCCCACGAGCAGTACTTC.

This clone was counted many times. The rearrangement links TRBV7-9 to TRBJ2-2; the match to TRBD2 covers 10 bases. The germline CDR1 and CDR2 sequences are SEHNR and FQNEAQ (reference sequence). The V and J ends lost 2 bases and 7 bases, in that order; junction bases with no gene match: 7. The CDR3 totals 16 residues. DNA of the CDR3: TGTGCCAGCAGCTTAATAGCGGGAGGATGGAACGGGGAGCTGTTTTTT. Its translation is CASSLIAGGWNGELFF.

This clone was seen repeatedly, ten times or more. The genes are TRBV20-1 and TRBJ1-2; D gene ambiguous. Germline-derived CDR1 and CDR2 are DFQATT and SNEGSKA (reference sequence). The V and J ends lost 1 base and 0 bases respectively, with 6 bases between them. The CDR3 consists of 13 residues. CDR3 DNA: TGCAGTGCTAGAGGACCGTCTAACTATGGCTACACCTTC. It yields the protein CSARGPSNYGYTF.

This clone was seen ten or more times. This rearrangement joins TRBV6-1 to TRBJ2-5, with a weak D call TRBD1 (5 bases). Germline V CDR1 and CDR2: MNHNS, SASEGT. Trimming removed 1 base at V and 5 bases at J, with 20 bases between. The CDR3 extends over 17 amino acids. The CDR3 region is CASSEDYWTNVGETQYF. DNA of the CDR3: TGTGCCAGCAGTGAAGATTATTGGACAAACGTAGGGGAGACCCAGTACTTC.

This clone was observed many times. V and J are TRBV5-1 and TRBJ2-5; TRBD1 agrees at 7 bases. The CDR3 sequence is 16 residues long. CDR1 SGHRS and CDR2 YFSETQ come from the germline V gene. J was trimmed by 2 bases and V by 4 bases; bases with no gene match: 11. This CDR3 is CASSLLQGLGQETQYF. Here the CDR3 DNA reads TGCGCCAGCAGCCTACTACAGGGGCTAGGACAAGAGACCCAGTACTTC.

The sample holds many counts of this clone. CDR3 nucleotides: TGTGCCAGCAGCGTAGCCAGCGGGGGCTGGGGTACGCAGTATTTT. This encodes CASSVASGGWGTQYF. This chain connects TRBV9 to TRBJ2-3; 8 nucleotides line up with TRBD2. The CDR3 runs 15 residues. V dropped 0 bases and J dropped 8; count of bases not matched to a gene: 8. Germline lookup yields CDR1 SGDLS and CDR2 YYNGEE.

This clone is termed medium-sized. The chain is built from TRBV28 and TRBJ1-5; D remains ambiguous. With 5 bases removed from V and 1 base from J, the gap between germline ends came to 15 bases. Germline CDR1 reads MDHEN; CDR2 reads SYDVKM. The CDR3 consists of 16 residues. The CDR3 loop reads CASSSTPRRSNQPQHF. CDR3 sequence (DNA): TGTGCCAGCAGTAGTACACCCCGGAGGAGCAATCAGCCCCAGCATTTT.

The gene calls are TRBV9 and TRBJ1-6; TRBD1 matches at 9 bases. The trim removed 4 bases at V and 10 bases at J, leaving 9 bases unmatched. CDR3 length equals 15 residues. Germline V CDR1 and CDR2: SGDLS, YYNGEE. The CDR3 coding sequence is TGTGCCAGCAGCAGCTACAGGGGGCTTGGATCACCCCTCCACTTT. Protein: CASSSYRGLGSPLHF.

This clone was seen many times. The V gene is TRBV19, the J gene TRBJ2-7; 8 positions match TRBD1. The CDR3 runs 15 residues. Trimming cost V 6 bases and J 7 bases; bases outside gene matches: 14. Germline values: CDR1 LNHDA, CDR2 SQIVND (reference sequence). The CDR3 protein is CASRVAGGSSGEQYF. The DNA of the CDR3 is TGTGCCAGTAGGGTGGCAGGGGGCTCTTCGGGGGAGCAGTACTTC.

The chain combines TRBV5-1 with TRBJ1-2; maybe TRBD1 (6 bases). CDR3 length: 15 residues. V was cut by 4 bases and J by 4 bases, with 17 bases left in between. Germline V gives CDR1 SGHRS, CDR2 YFSETQ. CDR3 sequence: CASSTSQGIGYGYTF. As DNA, the CDR3 is TGCGCCAGCAGCACGTCTCAGGGGATCGGCTATGGCTACACCTTC.